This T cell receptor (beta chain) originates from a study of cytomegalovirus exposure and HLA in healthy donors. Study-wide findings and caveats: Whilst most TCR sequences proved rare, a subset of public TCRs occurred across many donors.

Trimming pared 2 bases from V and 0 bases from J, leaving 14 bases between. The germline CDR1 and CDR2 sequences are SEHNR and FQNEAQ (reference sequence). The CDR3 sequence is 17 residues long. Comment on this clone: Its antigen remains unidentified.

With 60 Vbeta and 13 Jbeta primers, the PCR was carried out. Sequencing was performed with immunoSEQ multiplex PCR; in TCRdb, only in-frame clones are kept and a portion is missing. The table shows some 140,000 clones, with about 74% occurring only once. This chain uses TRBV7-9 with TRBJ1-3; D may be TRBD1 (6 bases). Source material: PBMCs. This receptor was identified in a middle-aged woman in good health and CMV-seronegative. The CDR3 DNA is TGTGCCAGCAGCTTATGGGGCAGGGGAAGCTCTGGAAACACCATATATTTT. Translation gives CASSLWGRGSSGNTIYF.